A selection of T cell receptor beta chains follows, all from one sample in a study of identical twins. MiXCR was run by TCRdb on the 5' RACE reads, yielding one entry per CDR3 protein. The sample gives 420,000 or so distinct CDR3 sequences, under 20% of which show up once; approximately 12% is in the top ten. Sequencing was carried out using naive T cells sorted from blood. The receptors shown here come from a man in his forties or fifties in good health. Each CDR3 is given with its conserved first and last residue. D genes are given only for firm matches. Clone size is shown for a subset of rows, as once, few, many or a class of expanded clone.

d_call,v_call,clone_size,j_call,cdr3_nt,cdr3_aa
.,TRBV10-3,few,TRBJ2-7,TGTGCCATCAGAAAGGACGGACAGTCCTACGAGCAGTACTTC,CAIRKDGQSYEQYF
TRBD1,TRBV20-1,few,TRBJ1-1,TGCAGTGCTAGAGATAGAACAGGGGCGAGTGGGGGCACTGAAGCTTTCTTT,CSARDRTGASGGTEAFF
TRBD1,TRBV7-8,.,TRBJ2-2,TGTGCCAGCAGATCACGACAGGGGGCAATCAACACCGGGGAGCTGTTTTTT,CASRSRQGAINTGELFF
.,TRBV4-1,many,TRBJ2-7,TGCGCCAGCAGCCACTCGGAAGACTACGAGCAGTACTTC,CASSHSEDYEQYF
TRBD1,TRBV11-2,.,TRBJ2-3,TGTGCCAGCAGAACCTCCAGGGGGCCGCCAAGCACAGATACGCAGTATTTT,CASRTSRGPPSTDTQYF
TRBD1,TRBV12-3/TRBV12-4,few,TRBJ1-1,TGTGCCAGCAGCCTAGGACAGGGGGCAACTACTGAAGCTTTCTTT,CASSLGQGATTEAFF
.,TRBV12-3/TRBV12-4,.,TRBJ1-3,TGTGCCAGCAGTTCCCTAAACTCTGGAAACACCATATATTTT,CASSSLNSGNTIYF
TRBD2,TRBV5-1,.,TRBJ2-1,TGCGCCAGCAGCCCCCGGACTAGCGGGAGAAATGAGCAGTTCTTC,CASSPRTSGRNEQFF
.,TRBV6-6,few,TRBJ1-1,TGTGCCAGCAGTGATCAGATTAGCACTGAAGCTTTCTTT,CASSDQISTEAFF
.,TRBV20-1,.,TRBJ2-3,TGCAGTGCTCATCGGGCAGGGCGGAACACAGATACGCAGTATTTT,CSAHRAGRNTDTQYF
.,TRBV10-3,few,TRBJ1-1,TGTGCCATCAGTGAGTCTTGGGGAAGATACACTGAAGCTTTCTTT,CAISESWGRYTEAFF
TRBD1,TRBV5-5,many,TRBJ1-1,TGTGCCAGCAGACGACAGGGTATCGCTGAAGCTTTCTTT,CASRRQGIAEAFF
TRBD2,TRBV20-1,.,TRBJ2-6,TGCAGTGCTACTACCCTTAGCGGGGGGAGCTCTGGGGCCAACGTCCTGACTTTC,CSATTLSGGSSGANVLTF
.,TRBV4-1,.,TRBJ2-7,TGCGCCAGCAGTTGGGACAAATCCTACGAGCAGTACTTC,CASSWDKSYEQYF
.,TRBV5-1,.,TRBJ2-7,TGCGCCAGCAGTGTAGGAGACTACGAGCAGTACTTC,CASSVGDYEQYF
TRBD1,TRBV25-1,few,TRBJ2-3,TGTGCCAGCAGCCAAACAGGGGTGCGCACAGATACGCAGTATTTT,CASSQTGVRTDTQYF
.,TRBV29-1,once,TRBJ2-1,TGCAGCGTGCGGGCCCCTTGGGATGAGCAGTTCTTC,CSVRAPWDEQFF
TRBD1,TRBV7-2,few,TRBJ2-5,TGTGCCAGCAGGAAACAGGGGAACCAAGAGACCCAGTACTTC,CASRKQGNQETQYF
TRBD1,TRBV5-1,few,TRBJ2-2,TGCGCCAGCAGCCGTACCGTTGGACAGGGTACCGGGGAGCTGTTTTTT,CASSRTVGQGTGELFF
.,TRBV29-1,few,TRBJ1-1,TGCAGCGTTGTGCGGGAATTGACGAACACTGAAGCTTTCTTT,CSVVRELTNTEAFF
.,TRBV11-2,many,TRBJ2-3,TGTGCCAGCAGCTTAGAATTATGGGACGTGAGGGGAGATACGCAGTATTTT,CASSLELWDVRGDTQYF
TRBD1,TRBV20-1,many,TRBJ2-7,TGCAGTGCTAGATCCGGGACAGGGGTCTCCTACGAGCAGTACTTC,CSARSGTGVSYEQYF
.,TRBV12-3/TRBV12-4,once,TRBJ2-5,TGTGCCAGCAGTTTACAGTTTAGGGAGACCCAGTACTTC,CASSLQFRETQYF
.,TRBV6-5,.,TRBJ2-6,TGTGCCAGCAGTTACTCACAAGGGGCTGGGGCCAACGTCCTGACTTTC,CASSYSQGAGANVLTF
.,TRBV15,few,TRBJ1-2,TGTGCCACCAGCAGAGGAGGGGCCTATGGCTACACCTTC,CATSRGGAYGYTF
TRBD1,TRBV20-1,.,TRBJ2-2,TGCAGTGCTAGAGATATGAGACAGGGGAACACCGGGGAGCTGTTTTTT,CSARDMRQGNTGELFF
TRBD1,TRBV5-1,.,TRBJ2-3,TGCGCCAGCGGTACTGACAGGGTTACAGATACGCAGTATTTT,CASGTDRVTDTQYF
TRBD1,TRBV29-1,.,TRBJ2-5,TGCAGCGTACAGGGGGCGCAAGGGGAGACCCAGTACTTC,CSVQGAQGETQYF
.,TRBV7-2,few,TRBJ2-3,TGTGCCAGCAGCCGCGGTGGGGGCACGCGCACAGATACGCAGTATTTT,CASSRGGGTRTDTQYF
.,TRBV28,few,TRBJ2-5,TGTGCCAGCAGTTTATCACTGGGGCAGGGAGGGACCCAGTACTTC,CASSLSLGQGGTQYF
.,TRBV20-1,many,TRBJ1-3,TGCAGTGCTAGTTCGGTCACAGGGAGAAAATTCGGAAACACCATATATTTT,CSASSVTGRKFGNTIYF
TRBD2,TRBV10-3,.,TRBJ2-1,TGTGCCATCAGTGTCGGGGGGGACAATGAGCAGTTCTTC,CAISVGGDNEQFF
.,TRBV10-1,.,TRBJ2-7,TGCGCCAGCAGTGAACTATCCGGGACTGGATTGTTGGAGCAGTACTTC,CASSELSGTGLLEQYF
TRBD2,TRBV9,.,TRBJ2-1,TGTGCCAGCAGCGTCGGACTAGCGGGGGAAAATGAGCAGTTCTTC,CASSVGLAGENEQFF
.,TRBV7-7,few,TRBJ2-1,TGTGCTAGCAGCAAGAGGGCCCTCTCGGGTGAGCAGTTCTTC,CASSKRALSGEQFF
.,TRBV30,few,TRBJ2-1,TGTGCCTGGAGGGAGAGAAGTCCGCGAAATCGTGAGCAGTTCTTC,CAWRERSPRNREQFF
TRBD2,TRBV9,many,TRBJ2-7,TGTGCCAGCAGCTCCGGACTAGCGGGACGCGAGCAGTACTTC,CASSSGLAGREQYF
TRBD2,TRBV10-1,.,TRBJ2-3,TGCGCCAGCAGTGAGTCGATGCGGGGGGTCTCAGATACGCAGTATTTT,CASSESMRGVSDTQYF
.,TRBV7-9,many,TRBJ2-7,TGTGCCAGCAGGGCACTGAGCGAGCAGTACTTC,CASRALSEQYF
TRBD1,TRBV12-3/TRBV12-4,.,TRBJ2-1,TGTGCCAGCAGAACCGGACAGGCTTACAATGAGCAGTTCTTC,CASRTGQAYNEQFF
.,TRBV11-2,many,TRBJ1-3,TGTGCCAGCAGCTTAGGGGTCTCTGGAAACACCATATATTTT,CASSLGVSGNTIYF
.,TRBV19,few,TRBJ2-1,TGTGCCAGTAGCCATGCCGGGACATACAATGAGCAGTTCTTC,CASSHAGTYNEQFF
TRBD2,TRBV20-1,once,TRBJ2-5,TGCAGTGCTAGAGATTTAGCGGGGGTACAAGAGACCCAGTACTTC,CSARDLAGVQETQYF
.,TRBV12-3/TRBV12-4,many,TRBJ2-2,TGTGCCATGGGTGGGTCCGGGGAGCTGTTTTTT,CAMGGSGELFF
.,TRBV4-1,many,TRBJ1-2,TGCGCCAGCAGCCAAGATTGGGACGGCTACTATGGCTACACCTTC,CASSQDWDGYYGYTF
.,TRBV7-6,few,TRBJ2-5,TGTGCCAGCAGCTTATTGGGCTTTTACCAAGAGACCCAGTACTTC,CASSLLGFYQETQYF
.,TRBV4-2,few,TRBJ1-2,TGTGCCAGCAGCCAAGGAGTCGCAGGGAACATCTATGGCTACACCTTC,CASSQGVAGNIYGYTF
TRBD1,TRBV4-3,few,TRBJ1-2,TGCGCCAGCAGCCAGGACAGGGGAGGATATGGCTACACCTTC,CASSQDRGGYGYTF
.,TRBV6-2/TRBV6-3,.,TRBJ2-7,TGTGCCAGCAGGGACCCCTACGAGCAGTACTTC,CASRDPYEQYF
TRBD2,TRBV4-1,many,TRBJ2-5,TGCGCCAGCAGTCTTGGCACTAGCGGATCAGAGACCCAGTACTTC,CASSLGTSGSETQYF